Here is one T cell receptor (beta chain) with its context. The antigen remains unidentified. Sequenced material consisted of expressed TCRB transcripts (all of the isolated RNA was reverse transcribed). Some clones are missing from TCRdb's copy, which holds only in-frame ones; the method was immunoSEQ multiplex PCR. The sample consists of roughly 300,000 clones, approximately 15% of them appearing once. The sample comes from a study of beta chain features in type 1 diabetes. The CDR3 contains 19 residues. Trimming took off 0 bases at V and 3 bases at J, with 22 bases between the two ends. CDR1 is SGHAT, CDR2 FQNNGV, per germline. Study-level findings and limits: Using cDNA template may skew counts toward highly expressing activated cells. In all four CD4+ subsets, TCRB CDR3 length was significantly, moderately reduced in type 1 diabetes.

CD45RO/CCR7/CD25/CD127/CD95/CD27 staining was used to isolate CD4+ naive, central memory, regulatory and stem cell-like memory cells by sorting. Purity (above 98%) was reached by all sorted populations. The sequenced sample consisted of naive CD4+ T cells from blood. The clonotype was recovered from a man aged 25 to 40 with type 1 diabetes. J is TRBJ2-3 and V is TRBV11-2, with D maybe TRBD2 (6 bases). The DNA of the CDR3 is TGTGCCAGCAGCTTAGATCCAGTCTGGAGACTAGTTGGAACAGATACGCAGTATTTT. This codes for CASSLDPVWRLVGTDTQYF.